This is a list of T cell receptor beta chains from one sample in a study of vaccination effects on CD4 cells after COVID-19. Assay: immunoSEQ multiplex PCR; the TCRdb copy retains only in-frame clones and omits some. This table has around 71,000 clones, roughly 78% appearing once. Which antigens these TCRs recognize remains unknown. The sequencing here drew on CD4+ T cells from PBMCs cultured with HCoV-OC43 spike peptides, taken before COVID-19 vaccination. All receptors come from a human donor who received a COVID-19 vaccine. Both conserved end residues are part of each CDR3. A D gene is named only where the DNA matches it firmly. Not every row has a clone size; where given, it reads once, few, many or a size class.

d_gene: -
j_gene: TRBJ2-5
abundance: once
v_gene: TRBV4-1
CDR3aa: CASSQDQQQRVSAQYF
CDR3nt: TGCGCCAGCAGCCAAGATCAGCAACAGAGGGTTTCGGCCCAGTACTTC

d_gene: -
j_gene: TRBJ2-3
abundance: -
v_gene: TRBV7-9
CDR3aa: CASSLEGRGAMRNTQYF
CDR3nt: TGTGCCAGCAGCTTAGAGGGCCGCGGGGCGATGAGAAATACGCAGTATTTT

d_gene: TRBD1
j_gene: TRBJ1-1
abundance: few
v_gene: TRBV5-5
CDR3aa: CASSRQGINTEAFF
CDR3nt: TGTGCCAGCAGTAGACAGGGGATTAACACTGAAGCTTTCTTT

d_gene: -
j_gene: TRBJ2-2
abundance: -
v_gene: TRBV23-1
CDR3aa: CARPETDYRPGELFF
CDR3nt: TGCGCCAGGCCTGAAACAGATTACCGACCCGGGGAGCTGTTTTTT

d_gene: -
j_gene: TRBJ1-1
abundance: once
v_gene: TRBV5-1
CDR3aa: CASSLIVTTEAFF
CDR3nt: TGCGCCAGCAGCTTGATCGTTACCACTGAAGCTTTCTTT

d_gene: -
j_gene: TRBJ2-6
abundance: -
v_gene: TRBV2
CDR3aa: CASSPRGGGANVLTF
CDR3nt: TGTGCCAGCAGCCCCCGCGGTGGTGGGGCCAACGTCCTGACTTTC

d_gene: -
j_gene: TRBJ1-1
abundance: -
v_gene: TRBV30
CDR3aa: CAWGSGFNTEAFF
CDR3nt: TGTGCCTGGGGGTCGGGTTTCAACACTGAAGCTTTCTTT

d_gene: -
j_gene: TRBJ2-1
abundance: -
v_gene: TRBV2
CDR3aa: CASSDLASYNEQFF
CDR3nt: TGTGCCAGCAGTGACCTAGCGTCCTACAATGAGCAGTTCTTC

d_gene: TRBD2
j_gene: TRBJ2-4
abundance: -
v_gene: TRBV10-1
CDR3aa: CASSLGASGGNIQYF
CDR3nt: TGCGCCAGCAGTCTCGGTGCTAGCGGGGGAAACATTCAGTACTTC

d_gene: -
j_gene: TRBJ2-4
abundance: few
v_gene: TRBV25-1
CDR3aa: CASSEWESQGKNIQYF
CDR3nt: TGTGCCAGCAGTGAATGGGAGTCCCAGGGCAAAAACATTCAGTACTTC

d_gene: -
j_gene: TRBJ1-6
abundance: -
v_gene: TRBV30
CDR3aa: CAVRRDGNESPLHF
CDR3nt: TGTGCCGTCCGCAGGGACGGGAACGAGTCACCCCTCCACTTT

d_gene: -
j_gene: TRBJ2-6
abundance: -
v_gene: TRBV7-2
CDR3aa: CASSFEGAAGANVLTF
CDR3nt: TGTGCCAGCAGCTTCGAAGGGGCTGCTGGGGCCAACGTCCTGACTTTC

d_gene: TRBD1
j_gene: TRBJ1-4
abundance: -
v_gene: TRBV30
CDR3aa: CAWSGQGGEKLFF
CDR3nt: TGTGCCTGGAGCGGACAGGGCGGTGAAAAACTGTTTTTT

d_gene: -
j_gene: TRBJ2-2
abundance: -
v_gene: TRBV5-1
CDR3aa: CASSLGTANTGELFF
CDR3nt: TGCGCCAGCAGCTTGGGGACTGCGAACACCGGGGAGCTGTTTTTT

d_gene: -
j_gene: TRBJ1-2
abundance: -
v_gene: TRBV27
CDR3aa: CASRRNRAENGYTF
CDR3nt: TGTGCCAGCAGGCGGAACAGGGCAGAGAATGGCTACACCTTC

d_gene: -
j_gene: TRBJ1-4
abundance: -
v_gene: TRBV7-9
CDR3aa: CASSSPVEGKLFF
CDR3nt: TGTGCCAGCAGCTCCCCGGTTGAGGGAAAACTGTTTTTT

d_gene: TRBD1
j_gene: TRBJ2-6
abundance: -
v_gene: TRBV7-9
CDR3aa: CASSSDRVSGANVLTF
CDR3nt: TGTGCCAGCAGCTCGGACAGGGTTTCTGGGGCCAACGTCCTGACTTTC

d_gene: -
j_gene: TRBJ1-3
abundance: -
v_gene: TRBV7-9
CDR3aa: CASSFYSGNTIYF
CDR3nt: TGTGCCAGCAGCTTTTACTCTGGAAACACCATATATTTT

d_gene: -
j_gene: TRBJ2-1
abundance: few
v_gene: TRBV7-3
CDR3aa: CASSLQVYNEQFF
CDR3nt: TGTGCCAGCAGCTTACAGGTTTATAATGAGCAGTTCTTC

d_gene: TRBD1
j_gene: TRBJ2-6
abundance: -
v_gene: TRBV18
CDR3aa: CASSPLRDRNSGANVLTF
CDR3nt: TGTGCCAGCTCACCACTTCGGGACAGAAACTCTGGGGCCAACGTCCTGACTTTC

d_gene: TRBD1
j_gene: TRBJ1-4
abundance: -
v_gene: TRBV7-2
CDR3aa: CASARQGMSEKLFF
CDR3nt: TGTGCCAGCGCCCGACAGGGTATGAGTGAAAAACTGTTTTTT

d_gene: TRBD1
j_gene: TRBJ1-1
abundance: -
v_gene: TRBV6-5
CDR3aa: CASSPRGTGGTEAFF
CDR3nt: TGTGCCAGCAGTCCAAGGGGGACAGGGGGCACTGAAGCTTTCTTT

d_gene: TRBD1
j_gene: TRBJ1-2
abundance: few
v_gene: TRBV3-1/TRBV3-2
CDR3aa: CASSQQGAGGYTF
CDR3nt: TGTGCCAGCAGCCAACAGGGGGCAGGTGGCTACACCTTC

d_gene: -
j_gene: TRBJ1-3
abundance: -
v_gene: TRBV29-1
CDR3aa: CSVWAQDTIYF
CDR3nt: TGCAGCGTTTGGGCACAAGACACCATATATTTT

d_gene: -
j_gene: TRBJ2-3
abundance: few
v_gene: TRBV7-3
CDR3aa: CASSLIGSDTQYF
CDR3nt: TGTGCCAGCAGCTTAATCGGGTCAGATACGCAGTATTTT

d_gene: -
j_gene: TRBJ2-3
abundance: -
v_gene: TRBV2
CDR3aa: CASRRERGGRLLTDTQYF
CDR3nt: TGTGCCAGCCGGAGAGAGAGGGGCGGACGGTTACTCACAGATACGCAGTATTTT

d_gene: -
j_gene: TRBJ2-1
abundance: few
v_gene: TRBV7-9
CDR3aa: CASSPQGGGNEQFF
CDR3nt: TGTGCCAGCAGCCCACAGGGTGGAGGCAATGAGCAGTTCTTC

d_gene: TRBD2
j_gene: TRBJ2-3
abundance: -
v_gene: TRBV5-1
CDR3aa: CASSLASGGTDTQYF
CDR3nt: TGCGCCAGCAGCTTGGCTAGCGGGGGAACAGATACGCAGTATTTT

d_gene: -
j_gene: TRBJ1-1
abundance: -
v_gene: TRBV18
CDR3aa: CASSPVRGLDTEAFF
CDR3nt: TGTGCCAGCTCACCAGTGAGGGGCCTCGACACTGAAGCTTTCTTT

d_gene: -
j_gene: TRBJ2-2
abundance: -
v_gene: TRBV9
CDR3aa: CASSVALGDTGELFF
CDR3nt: TGTGCCAGCAGCGTAGCTCTGGGGGACACCGGGGAGCTGTTTTTT

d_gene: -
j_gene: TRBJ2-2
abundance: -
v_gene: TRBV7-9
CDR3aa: CASPGTANTGELFF
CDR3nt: TGTGCCAGCCCGGGGACGGCGAACACCGGGGAGCTGTTTTTT

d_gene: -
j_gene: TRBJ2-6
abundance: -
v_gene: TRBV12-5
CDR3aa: CASGLVQDGSSGANVLTF
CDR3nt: TGTGCTAGTGGTTTGGTACAAGACGGCTCCTCTGGGGCCAACGTCCTGACTTTC

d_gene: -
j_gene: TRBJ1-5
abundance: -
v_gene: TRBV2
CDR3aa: CASSEVAQWTPQHF
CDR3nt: TGTGCCAGCAGTGAAGTCGCTCAGTGGACGCCCCAGCATTTT

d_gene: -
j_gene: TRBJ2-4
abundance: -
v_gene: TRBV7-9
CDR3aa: CASSLDRIAKNIQYF
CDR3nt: TGTGCCAGCAGCTTAGACAGAATAGCCAAAAACATTCAGTACTTC

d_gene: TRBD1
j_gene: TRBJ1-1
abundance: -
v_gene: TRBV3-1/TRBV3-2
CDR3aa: CASSQGNRGPEAFF
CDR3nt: TGTGCCAGCAGCCAGGGTAACAGGGGGCCTGAAGCTTTCTTT

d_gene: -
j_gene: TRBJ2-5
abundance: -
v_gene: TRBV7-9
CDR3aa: CASSLFRPIQETQYF
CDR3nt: TGTGCCAGCAGCTTATTTAGGCCGATTCAAGAGACCCAGTACTTC

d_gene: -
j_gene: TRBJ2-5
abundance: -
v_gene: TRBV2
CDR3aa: CASKVDLAWETQYF
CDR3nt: TGTGCCAGCAAAGTCGACTTAGCGTGGGAGACCCAGTACTTC

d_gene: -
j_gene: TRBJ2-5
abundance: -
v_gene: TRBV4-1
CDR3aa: CASSQGGPSSETQYF
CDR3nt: TGCGCCAGCAGCCAAGGGGGGCCCTCGAGCGAGACCCAGTACTTC

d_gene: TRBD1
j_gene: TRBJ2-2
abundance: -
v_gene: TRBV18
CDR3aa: CASSPESLGQGNTGELFF
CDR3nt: TGTGCCAGCTCACCGGAATCCCTGGGACAGGGCAACACCGGGGAGCTGTTTTTT

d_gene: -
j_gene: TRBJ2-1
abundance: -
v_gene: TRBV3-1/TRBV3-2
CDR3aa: CASSRDWGAENEQFF
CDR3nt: TGTGCCAGCAGCCGAGACTGGGGGGCGGAGAATGAGCAGTTCTTC

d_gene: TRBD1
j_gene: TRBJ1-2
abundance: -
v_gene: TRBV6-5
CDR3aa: CASNPGQGISRGYTF
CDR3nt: TGTGCCAGCAATCCCGGACAGGGGATCAGTAGGGGCTACACCTTC

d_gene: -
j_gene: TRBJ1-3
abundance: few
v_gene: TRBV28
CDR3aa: CASSLRDRIFTIYF
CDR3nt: TGTGCCAGCAGTTTGAGGGACCGCATATTTACCATATATTTT

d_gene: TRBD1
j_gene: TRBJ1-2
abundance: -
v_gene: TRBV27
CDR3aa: CASSWTGRYGYTF
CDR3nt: TGTGCCAGCAGTTGGACAGGTCGCTATGGCTACACCTTC

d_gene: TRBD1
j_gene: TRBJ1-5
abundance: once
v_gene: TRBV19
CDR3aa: CASSPPDREHQPQHF
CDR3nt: TGTGCCAGTAGTCCTCCGGACAGGGAACATCAGCCCCAGCATTTT